This record looks at one TCR beta chain sequence and its context. No cognate antigen has been identified for it. Base qualities are not recorded, but no much larger clone differs from it by a single base. These data originate in a study of identical twins listed by TCRdb under 2016. In the study overall: To test whether fetal clonotypes persist, this study deep-sequenced TCR alpha and beta repertoires from monozygotic twins, from unrelated adults of various ages, and from cord blood. To rule out contamination, the twin experiments were replicated at different times with different library preparation protocols.

Broad study findings and their caveats: Out-of-frame TCR alpha sharing in monozygotic twins was systematically underestimated by recombination models, whereas sharing between unrelated individuals was in agreement with the recombination models. Conclusions relied on cross-sectional statistical analysis, since the same donors could not be followed over many years. Compared with coincidental sharing between unrelated individuals, an excess of low generation-probability sequences was observed among out-of-frame TCR alpha sequences shared between twins. The excess sharing between twins in beta out-of-frame sequences was weaker because fewer shared sequences reduced the signal-to-noise ratio. Abundant cord blood beta clonotypes carried fewer insertions; young adult naive repertoires showed a weaker similar trend, while memory repertoires showed none. Invariant T cells such as MAIT and iNKT could partly confound zero-insertion analyses, although diverse VJ usage argued against such confounding for most clonotypes.

At the junction V is shortened by 5 bases and J by 8 bases, with 8 bases in between. CDR1 and CDR2 are read off the germline V gene as SGHRS and YFSETQ. From the cysteine through the phenylalanine, the CDR3 covers 11 amino acids. The entry retains the CDR3 DNA only, 33 bases that are in frame from base 1. The method behind the library was 5' RACE. The data were produced on an Illumina HiSeq 2000. Template switching introduced a universal primer binding site; the final cDNA contained a unique molecular identifier, enabling accurate counting of TCR cDNA molecules. Specific primers in the conserved constant-segment region were used to synthesize first-strand cDNA for the TCR alpha and beta chains. Each cDNA library was double barcoded, with a SMART-Mk sample barcode plus Illumina barcodes, to control for contamination. TruSeq adapter sequences along with Illumina sample barcodes were introduced in two successive PCR steps. The TCR alpha and beta cDNA libraries were sequenced on the Illumina HiSeq platform using custom primers. Per the authors' processing: Unique molecular identifiers were extracted from raw reads with MiGEC, and CDR3 positions were determined with MiXCR. Recombination models were inferred per individual with the repgenHMM and IGoR tools using an EM algorithm. The tcR package in R was used for shared clonotype analysis, with sharing normalized by the product of cloneset sizes. To study raw recombination without the effects of thymic and clonal selection, out-of-frame nonproductive sequences were analyzed. TCRdb applied fastp at Q25 and MiXCR to the public reads, then kept only in-frame beta chains. Each record represents a unique CDR3 protein, reported with the most common genes and DNA among its rows. These V and J calls derive from TCRdb rather than the authors' analysis. This sample holds 200,000 to 300,000 distinct CDR3 sequences; approximately 8% were observed only once. The top ten constitute more than 5% of the sample.

Every donor in the study was a healthy Caucasian. Three pairs of female monozygotic twins, all aged 18 to 29 years, made up the twin cohort. Positive isolation kits from Invitrogen were used to isolate the CD4+ and CD8+ T cell populations. These data are also associated with another study on yellow fever vaccine responses in identical twins. The second study reports: The T cell response to vaccination in identical twins was reported by the authors to appear partly convergent and partly personalized. The study precisely tracked vaccine-responding T cell clones in identical twins.

The receptor comes from a woman in her late teens or twenties in good health. The sequence links TRBV5-1 to TRBJ2-1; a tentative D match to TRBD1 spans 5 bases. Sequenced: CD8+ T cells sorted from blood. Here the CDR3 is given as CASRVGDEQFF. The DNA is TGCGCCAGCAGGGTAGGGGATGAGCAGTTCTTC.